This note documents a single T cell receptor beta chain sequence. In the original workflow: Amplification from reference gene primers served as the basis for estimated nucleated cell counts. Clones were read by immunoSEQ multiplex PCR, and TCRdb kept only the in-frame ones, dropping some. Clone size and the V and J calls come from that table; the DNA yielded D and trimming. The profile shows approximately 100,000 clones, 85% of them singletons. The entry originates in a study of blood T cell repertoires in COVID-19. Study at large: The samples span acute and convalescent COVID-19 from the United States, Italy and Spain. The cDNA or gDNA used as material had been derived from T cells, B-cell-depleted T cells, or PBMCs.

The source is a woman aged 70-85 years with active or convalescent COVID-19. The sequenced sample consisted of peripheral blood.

CDR3 sequence (DNA): TGTGCCAGCAGCCTGGGACAGGCGGCCTCAGGCTATGGCTACACCTTC. Protein sequence: CASSLGQAASGYGYTF. The chain links TRBV7-2 to TRBJ1-2, with 8 positions matching TRBD1. After removal of 5 bases from V and 4 bases from J, the junction contained 12 bases not matched to a gene. From germline, CDR1 is SGHTA and CDR2 FQGNSA. The CDR3 runs to 16 residues.